This TCR beta chain is drawn from a study of identical twins. This clonotype was recorded a few times. TCRdb redid the calling of the 5' RACE reads with MiXCR, one entry per CDR3 protein. The profile shows roughly 770,000 distinct CDR3 sequences, about 20% of them singletons. Looked up from germline, CDR1 is SGHRS and CDR2 is YFSETQ. This CDR3 has 16 amino acids. Trimming at V came to 4 bases and at J to 6 bases, leaving 8 bases not matched to a gene. These same records also appear under a second study, on T cells expressing NK-cell markers. As that report states: Where a handful of donors were concerned, these clonotypes also led the CD3+CD56-NKG2C+ fraction.

The sequence came from a woman aged 18-35 years in good health. Sequenced: PBMCs. The chain combines TRBV5-1 with TRBJ2-1; 12 bases map to TRBD2. The CDR3 DNA reads TGCGCCAGCAGCATAACTCTAGCGGGGGGGCCCAATGAGCAGTTCTTC. This codes for CASSITLAGGPNEQFF. The whole variable domain, remainder taken from reference TRBV5-1 and TRBJ2-1, is KAGVTQTPRYLIKTRGQQVTLSCSPISGHRSVSWYQQTPGQGLQFLFEYFSETQRNKGNFPGRFSGRQFSNSRSEMNVSTLELGDSALYLCASSITLAGGPNEQFFGPGTRLTVL.